The clone carrying this T cell receptor (beta chain) was counted a single time. A much more abundant neighbour one base away suggests this may be a read error. Clinical symptoms, serum thyroxine, TRAb, thyroid ultrasound and orbital computed tomography informed diagnoses. This CDR3 has 15 residues. Germline V gene sequence: CDR1 LNHNV, CDR2 YYDKDF (reference sequence). With V trimmed by 5 bases and J by 7 bases, 10 bases remained unmatched. TCR beta CDR3 region amplification was performed from RNA transcripts. Using the HTBI primer set, a first-round RT-PCR was run on the TCR CDR3. MiXCR was run by TCRdb on the multiplex PCR reads, yielding one entry per CDR3 protein. The table records approximately 630,000 distinct CDR3 sequences, about 16% of them present only once. This record comes from a study of T cells in Graves' hyperthyroidism and ophthalmopathy.

The clonotype comes from a woman between 25 and 40 years old with Graves' hyperthyroidism. Sequenced material: blood. The chain recombines TRBV15 with TRBJ2-7; 11 bases align to TRBD1. CDR3 amino acids: CATSARDRGNVEQYF. The CDR3 DNA reads TGTGCCACCAGCGCCCGGGACAGGGGGAACGTGGAGCAGTACTTC. The full variable domain, completed using reference TRBV15 and TRBJ2-7, is DAMVIQNPRYQVTQFGKPVTLSCSQTLNHNVMYWYQQKSSQAPKLLFHYYDKDFNNEADTPDNFQSRRPNTSFCFLDIRSPGLGDTAMYLCATSARDRGNVEQYFGPGTRLTVT.